The 21 T cell receptor beta chains listed next were all sequenced from one sample in a study of blood T cell repertoires in COVID-19. Method: immunoSEQ multiplex PCR; TCRdb's copy keeps in-frame clones and lacks some. The table records fewer than 300,000 clones, about nine tenths of them present only once. Sequenced sample: PBMCs or T cells enriched from blood (not recorded which). Receptors originate from a woman in her 30s who had recovered from COVID-19.

This clone appeared a few times. V is TRBV2 and J is TRBJ1-4; 9 positions match TRBD1. The V gene end was trimmed by 6 bases and the J gene end by 6 bases; junction bases not matched to a gene: 8. The CDR3 runs to 15 residues. Germline assignment: CDR1 SNHLY and CDR2 FYNNEI. The CDR3 protein is CASRRQGGNYEKLFF. The CDR3 DNA sequence: TGTGCCAGCAGGCGACAGGGGGGAAACTATGAAAAACTGTTTTTT.

CDR3 sequence reads: CASSLRVSYNEQFF. The CDR3 nucleotides are TGTGCCAGCAGTTTGAGGGTCTCCTACAATGAGCAGTTCTTC. The rearrangement uses TRBV6-2 or TRBV6-3 and TRBJ2-1, with D possibly being TRBD2 (5 bases). Germline assignment: CDR1 MNHEY and CDR2 SVGEGT. The CDR3 contains 14 residues. Trimming cost V 4 bases and J 0 bases, with 7 bases left between them.

V is TRBV24-1 and J is TRBJ2-1; D is undetermined. Between the trimmed V and J ends, which lost 4 bases and 8 bases, there was a span of 20 bases. The CDR3 length is 16 residues. The V gene's germline CDR1 is KGHDR and CDR2 SFDVKD. The CDR3 coding sequence is TGTGCCACCAGTGAAAGATTGACTCCCACGGCCGATGAGCAGTTCTTC. Amino acids: CATSERLTPTADEQFF.

The V and J genes are TRBV19 and TRBJ1-1, with 7 positions matching TRBD1. Losses at the gene ends were 3 bases for V and 1 base for J; bases not matched to a gene: 5. CDR3 length: 15 amino acids. The germline gives CDR1 LNHDA, CDR2 SQIVND (reference sequence). CDR3 nucleotides: TGTGCCAGTAGTATTTTGGGACAGCAGAACACTGAAGCTTTCTTT. It is translated as CASSILGQQNTEAFF.

The CDR3 loop reads CASSSPGQGTTIYF. CDR3 sequence (DNA): TGTGCCAGCAGTTCCCCGGGACAGGGTACCACCATATATTTT. The rearrangement links TRBV27 to TRBJ1-3; the match to TRBD1 covers 9 bases. Germline V gene data show CDR1 as MNHEY and CDR2 as SMNVEV (reference sequence). This CDR3 region has 14 residues. Unmatched junction bases numbered 7, after V lost 4 bases and J lost 9 bases.

V is TRBV7-9 and J is TRBJ2-2, with 13 bases aligning to TRBD2. V was pared by 6 bases and J by 7 bases, with 8 bases of the junction left unmatched. CDR1 is SEHNR, CDR2 FQNEAQ, per germline (reference sequence). The CDR3 loop spans 16 amino acids. CDR3 in amino acids: CASRSGLAGAVGELFF. CDR3 DNA sequence: TGTGCCAGCAGGTCCGGACTAGCGGGAGCGGTCGGGGAGCTGTTTTTT. The full variable domain, rest sourced from reference TRBV7-9 and TRBJ2-2, is DTGVSQNPRHKITKRGQNVTFRCDPISEHNRLYWYRQTLGQGPEFLTYFQNEAQLEKSRLLSDRFSAERPKGSFSTLEIQRTEQGDSAMYLCASRSGLAGAVGELFFGEGSRLTVL.

V gene TRBV7-9 combines with J gene TRBJ2-6, with D hard to call. The length of the CDR3 is 16 residues. Germline V lookup: CDR1 SEHNR, CDR2 FQNEAQ (reference sequence). Deletions cut 0 bases from V and 3 bases from J, with 9 bases between. In DNA, the CDR3 is TGTGCCAGCAGCTTAGCGCCGGGTAGTGGGGCCAACGTCCTGACTTTC. It encodes CASSLAPGSGANVLTF. Full variable domain (remainder filled in from reference TRBV7-9 and TRBJ2-6): DTGVSQNPRHKITKRGQNVTFRCDPISEHNRLYWYRQTLGQGPEFLTYFQNEAQLEKSRLLSDRFSAERPKGSFSTLEIQRTEQGDSAMYLCASSLAPGSGANVLTFGAGSRLTVL.

The CDR3 loop is CSVHTGTGGWVDTEAFF. The CDR3, as DNA: TGCAGCGTCCACACCGGGACAGGGGGCTGGGTGGACACTGAAGCTTTCTTT. This rearrangement joins TRBV29-1 to TRBJ1-1, with 12 bases that match TRBD1. Losses at the gene ends were 6 bases for V and 3 bases for J; bases not matched to a gene: 14. The CDR3 has 17 residues. In germline, CDR1 is SQVTM, CDR2 ANQGSEA.

This sequence joins TRBV30 and TRBJ1-5, with D possibly TRBD1 on 6 matching bases. Trimming removed 0 bases from V and 6 bases from J, with 9 bases in between. The CDR3 length is 13 residues. Germline CDR1 reads GTSNPN; CDR2 reads SVGIG (reference sequence). CDR3 nucleotides: TGTGCCTGGAGTGTACAGGGTAGTCAGCCCCAGCATTTT. Its protein is CAWSVQGSQPQHF.

The gene calls are TRBV24-1 and TRBJ2-5; weak D call: TRBD2 (5 bases). This CDR3 contains 14 residues. The germline V gene has CDR1 KGHDR and CDR2 SFDVKD. Between the trimmed V and J ends, which lost 4 bases and 1 base, there was a span of 9 bases. The CDR3 region has the DNA TGTGCCACCAGTGACCGACGGGGCCAAGAGACCCAGTACTTC. This codes for CATSDRRGQETQYF.

The chain joins TRBV5-4 to TRBJ2-7; 7 bases line up with TRBD1. The CDR3 consists of 15 residues. Germline CDR1 and CDR2: SGHNT and YYREEE (reference sequence). The V segment lost 2 bases and the J segment 6 bases; nucleotides outside the gene matches: 11. CDR3 DNA sequence: TGTGCCAGCAGCTTTCAGAAGGGGGCTCATGGCGAGCAGTACTTC. It is translated as CASSFQKGAHGEQYF.

V is TRBV11-2 and J is TRBJ1-2, with 8 bases that match TRBD1. The CDR3 runs 13 residues. Trimming took 4 bases from V and 3 from J; bases not matched to a gene: 1. Germline assignment: CDR1 SGHAT and CDR2 FQNNGV. CDR3 loop: CASSSTGDYGYTF. In DNA, the CDR3 is TGTGCCAGCAGCTCGACAGGGGACTATGGCTACACCTTC.

The chain carries TRBV9 and TRBJ2-7; TRBD1 aligns across 9 bases. The ends lost 0 bases at V and 0 bases at J; junction bases unmatched: 1. This CDR3 spans 15 amino acids. CDR1 and CDR2 from the germline V gene are SGDLS and YYNGEE. The CDR3 loop is CASSVGQGDSYEQYF. The CDR3 DNA is TGTGCCAGCAGCGTAGGACAGGGGGACTCCTACGAGCAGTACTTC.

The chain recombines TRBV12-5 with TRBJ2-5, with 8 bases identical to TRBD1. V dropped 6 bases and J dropped 5; count of bases not matched to a gene: 8. CDR3 size: 14 residues. Germline CDR1 reads LGHNT; CDR2 reads FRNRAP. The CDR3 spells CASGPGTGRETQYF. CDR3 bases: TGTGCTAGTGGGCCCGGGACAGGTCGCGAGACCCAGTACTTC.

The chain combines TRBV21-1 with TRBJ1-5. TRBV21-1 is a pseudogene. CDR3 length: 17 residues. The CDR3 region is CASSKNMGGESNQPQHF. The CDR3 bases are TGTGCCAGCAGCAAAAATATGGGGGGAGAAAGCAATCAGCCCCAGCATTTT.

This clone was observed a few times. The chain uses TRBV6-4 and TRBJ2-3; D is perhaps TRBD1 (6 bases). Germline values: CDR1 MRHNA, CDR2 SNTAGT. The CDR3 totals 14 residues. V shed 6 bases and J shed 6 bases, with 16 bases lying between them. The CDR3 loop reads CASSSQGTGDTQYF. The DNA for the CDR3 is TGTGCCAGCAGCTCACAGGGCACGGGGGATACGCAGTATTTT.

This sequence joins TRBV7-9 and TRBJ1-6; perhaps TRBD1 as D (5 bases). CDR3 length equals 16 residues. Per germline, CDR1 SEHNR and CDR2 FQNEAQ (reference sequence). The ends were cut back, 8 bases at V and 0 bases at J, with 14 bases in the middle. This CDR3 is CASPEEGSSYNSPLHF. As DNA, the CDR3 is TGTGCCAGCCCCGAGGAGGGGAGCTCCTATAATTCACCCCTCCACTTT.

The V call is TRBV5-1, the J call TRBJ2-7; TRBD1 agrees at 7 bases. Trimming removed 6 bases from V and 2 bases from J; junction bases left unmatched: 5. The CDR3 totals 13 residues. Germline V gene lookup returns CDR1 SGHRS and CDR2 YFSETQ. CDR3 amino acids: CASNRDRTYEQYF. DNA for the CDR3: TGCGCCAGCAACCGGGACAGAACCTACGAGCAGTACTTC.

This chain uses TRBV4-3 with TRBJ1-6, with D possibly TRBD1 on 5 matching bases. Germline lookup yields CDR1 LGHNA and CDR2 YSLEER. This CDR3 spans 15 amino acids. Trimming cost V 3 bases and J 3 bases, with 9 bases left between them. In DNA form, the CDR3 reads TGCGCCAGCAGCCAGGGGGGGTTCTATAATTCACCCCTCCACTTT. Protein sequence: CASSQGGFYNSPLHF.

The V and J genes are TRBV4-3 and TRBJ1-1; D gene unclear. Germline V gene data show CDR1 as LGHNA and CDR2 as YSLEER. V lost 1 base, J lost 6 bases, and 12 bases lay in between. The CDR3 runs to 14 residues. CDR3 DNA sequence: TGCGCCAGCAGCCAAGCACCATCCAACTCTGAAGCTTTCTTT. Translated, it gives CASSQAPSNSEAFF.

This chain joins TRBV6-5 and TRBJ1-1; no clear D gene. The CDR3 is made up of 14 amino acids. CDR1 is MNHEY, CDR2 SVGAGI, per germline. V was cut by 6 bases and J by 3 bases, with 14 bases left in between. As DNA, the CDR3 is TGTGCCAGCAGAAATGAGGTCAGTGACACTGAAGCTTTCTTT. This gives the protein CASRNEVSDTEAFF.